This TCR beta chain was sequenced during a study of blood T cell repertoires in COVID-19. At the level of the study: COVID-19 samples collected from the United States, Italy and Spain covered acute and convalescent phases.

Sequencing was performed with immunoSEQ multiplex PCR; in TCRdb, only in-frame clones are kept and a portion is missing. The table has about 400,000 clones, approximately 91% seen once. V shed 4 bases, J shed 0 bases, and the junction held 10 bases outside the gene matches. Germline-derived CDR1 and CDR2 are SGHRS and YFSETQ. There are 17 residues in the CDR3. The receptor comes from a middle-aged woman with acute COVID-19. The V call is TRBV5-1, the J call TRBJ2-3, with 8 nucleotides matching TRBD1. Sample: PBMCs or T cells enriched from blood (not recorded which). The CDR3 DNA reads as TGCGCCAGCAGCGGGACAGGACAGTCCCCTAGCACAGATACGCAGTATTTT. It translates to CASSGTGQSPSTDTQYF.